The 29 T cell receptor beta chains below come from one sample, sequenced in a study of T cell responses to AZD1222 COVID-19 vaccine. Produced via immunoSEQ multiplex PCR; TCRdb's table is partial and in-frame only. The sample has around 140,000 clones, roughly 92% seen once. The sequenced sample was peripheral blood, obtained on day 0 of AZD1222 vaccination. These receptors were collected from an adult in good health.

This rearrangement joins TRBV11-2 to TRBJ2-2; TRBD1 agrees at 7 bases. J was trimmed by 4 bases and V by 5 bases; bases with no gene match: 10. CDR3 size: 16 residues. The V gene's germline CDR1 is SGHAT and CDR2 FQNNGV. The CDR3 here is CASSHFRDRSTGELFF. For the CDR3, the DNA is TGTGCCAGCAGCCATTTTCGGGACAGATCCACCGGGGAGCTGTTTTTT.

Of note for this clone: An end of the junction differs from the germline gene, which may be a read error. The rearrangement links TRBV25-1 to TRBJ1-2; the D gene is possibly TRBD1 (5 bases). The CDR3 has 15 amino acids. Germline V CDR1 and CDR2: MGHDK, SYGVNS. This chain's CDR3 is CASSGFQGADYGHTF. DNA for the CDR3: TGTGCCAGCAGTGGTTTTCAAGGGGCGGACTATGGCCACACCTTC.

V gene TRBV6-4 combines with J gene TRBJ2-2; 11 bases are shared with TRBD2. V shed 7 bases, J shed 11 bases, and the junction held 9 bases outside the gene matches. The CDR3 consists of 14 residues. Per the germline V gene, CDR1 is MRHNA and CDR2 is SNTAGT. The chain's CDR3 is CASTKGLAADELFF. The CDR3 DNA reads TGTGCCAGCACCAAGGGACTAGCGGCTGATGAGCTGTTTTTT.

CDR3 nucleotide sequence: TGTGCCAGCAGCCTGAACACCGGGGAGCTGTTTTTT. This translates into CASSLNTGELFF. The chain combines TRBV5-5 with TRBJ2-2, with D unresolved. V shed 4 bases and J shed 1 base, with 2 bases lying between them. CDR3 size: 12 residues. CDR1 and CDR2 (germline): SGHKS, YYEKEE (reference sequence).

The chain carries TRBV5-1 and TRBJ2-7; D might be TRBD2 (6 bases). The V gene's germline CDR1 is SGHRS and CDR2 YFSETQ. Trimming took 4 bases from V and 0 from J, leaving 23 bases between them. This CDR3 comprises 18 residues. The CDR3 sequence: CASSRGTAPEGSSYEQYF. CDR3 in DNA: TGCGCCAGCAGCCGCGGGACGGCTCCCGAAGGGTCCTCCTACGAGCAGTACTTC.

The V gene is TRBV5-1, the J gene TRBJ2-1; TRBD2 matches at 12 bases. V was pared by 4 bases and J by 2 bases, with 7 bases of the junction left unmatched. Germline CDR1 reads SGHRS; CDR2 reads YFSETQ. The CDR3 runs 17 residues. CDR3 in DNA: TGCGCCAGCAGCCTCCGGACTAGCGGGACTGCCTACAATGAGCAGTTCTTC. It encodes CASSLRTSGTAYNEQFF. Together with reference TRBV5-1 and TRBJ2-1, the CDR3 gives the full variable domain: KAGVTQTPRYLIKTRGQQVTLSCSPISGHRSVSWYQQTPGQGLQFLFEYFSETQRNKGNFPGRFSGRQFSNSRSEMNVSTLELGDSALYLCASSLRTSGTAYNEQFFGPGTRLTVL.

The chain uses TRBV20-1 and TRBJ2-6, with D hard to call. Trimming stripped 6 bases from V and 3 bases from J, with 3 bases between. The CDR3 runs to 11 residues. CDR1 is DFQATT, CDR2 SNEGSKA, per germline (reference sequence). CDR3 DNA sequence: TGCAGTGCCCTTGGGGCCAACGTCCTGACTTTC. It specifies CSALGANVLTF.

This clone has only one observation. The V and J genes are TRBV6-5 and TRBJ2-1, with D tentatively TRBD1 (6 bases). Trimming cost V 0 bases and J 9 bases, with 9 bases left between them. This CDR3 spans 13 amino acids. Germline CDR1 reads MNHEY; CDR2 reads SVGAGI. CDR3 residues: CASSYSQGSEQFF. The CDR3 nucleotides read TGTGCCAGCAGTTACTCACAGGGAAGTGAGCAGTTCTTC.

The J gene is TRBJ1-2, the V gene TRBV6-5, with TRBD1 identical over 8 bases. The CDR3 totals 16 residues. Germline-derived CDR1 and CDR2 are MNHEY and SVGAGI. The V gene end was trimmed by 0 bases and the J gene end by 6 bases; junction bases not matched to a gene: 9. The CDR3 reads CASSYSLWSRGHGYTF. The CDR3, as DNA: TGTGCCAGCAGTTACTCTCTCTGGTCCAGGGGGCATGGCTACACCTTC.

The rearrangement joins TRBV6-6 to TRBJ1-2; 7 bases fit TRBD1. CDR1 is MNHNY, CDR2 SVGAGI, per germline (reference sequence). This CDR3 spans 14 amino acids. V gave up 6 bases and J gave up 2 bases; unmatched junction bases: 6. This chain's CDR3 is CASRPQGENYGYTF. The CDR3 DNA is TGTGCCAGCAGGCCCCAGGGGGAAAACTATGGCTACACCTTC.

The V and J genes are TRBV19 and TRBJ1-1, with no clear D. CDR1 and CDR2 (germline): LNHDA, SQIVND (reference sequence). The CDR3 spans 14 residues. V was trimmed by 5 bases and J by 11 bases, leaving 21 bases between them. The chain's CDR3 is CASSATTWARRAFF. The CDR3 DNA sequence: TGTGCCAGTAGTGCAACAACTTGGGCCCGGAGGGCTTTCTTT.

The V call is TRBV24-1, the J call TRBJ2-1, with D possibly being TRBD1 (7 bases). Trimming took off 2 bases at V and 3 bases at J, with 25 bases between the two ends. The CDR3 is 20 residues long. Germline CDR1 reads KGHDR; CDR2 reads SFDVKD. DNA for the CDR3: TGTGCCACCAGTGATTCGCGAAGGGGGGCAGGGGGGTACTACTACAATGAGCAGTTCTTC. Translation gives CATSDSRRGAGGYYYNEQFF.

This chain connects TRBV6-1 to TRBJ2-5; D gene uncertain. The CDR3 length is 15 residues. Germline-derived CDR1 and CDR2 are MNHNS and SASEGT. V lost 0 bases to trimming and J lost 5 bases, with 13 bases between them. CDR3 DNA sequence: TGTGCCAGCAGTGAAGCGCGTTTTGTGTTGGAGACCCAGTACTTC. It specifies CASSEARFVLETQYF.

This chain joins TRBV7-9 and TRBJ1-1, with D perhaps matching TRBD1 (6 bases). This CDR3 comprises 15 residues. Germline CDR1 SEHNR, CDR2 FQNEAQ (reference sequence). Trimming cost V 3 bases and J 3 bases, with 14 bases left between them. The CDR3 spells CASSFSGVGDTEAFF. In nucleotides, the CDR3 is TGTGCCAGCAGCTTTTCAGGGGTCGGGGACACTGAAGCTTTCTTT.

In this sample, this clone turned up once. The chain has TRBV5-4 and TRBJ2-3, with D uncertain. This CDR3 region has 13 residues. The V and J ends lost 4 bases and 0 bases respectively, with 6 bases between them. Germline-derived CDR1 and CDR2 are SGHNT and YYREEE (reference sequence). The CDR3 DNA follows: TGTGCCAGCAGCCTCTCTAGCACAGATACGCAGTATTTT. Its protein is CASSLSSTDTQYF.

This clone was observed many times. The rearrangement uses TRBV27 and TRBJ2-2; possible D gene TRBD2, 6 bases. Trimming removed 5 bases at V and 7 bases at J, with 26 bases between. CDR3 size: 18 residues. Germline assignment: CDR1 MNHEY and CDR2 SMNVEV (reference sequence). CDR3 bases: TGTGCCAGCAGTCCTCACTCACTTCATCCAGCGGGCCACGGGGAGCTGTTTTTT. It yields the protein CASSPHSLHPAGHGELFF.

V usage is TRBV5-4 and J usage is TRBJ1-1; D ambiguous. Trimming removed 2 bases from V and 2 bases from J, with 13 bases in between. Germline V CDR1 and CDR2: SGHNT, YYREEE (reference sequence). This CDR3 contains 15 residues. CDR3: CASSFSASRNTEAFF. CDR3 nucleotides: TGTGCCAGCAGCTTCTCGGCATCGAGAAACACTGAAGCTTTCTTT.

V gene TRBV2 combines with J gene TRBJ1-4; tentatively, D is TRBD1 (5 bases). V gave up 7 bases and J gave up 7 bases, with 19 bases separating them. The CDR3 has 15 amino acids. Germline CDR1 SNHLY, CDR2 FYNNEI. Here the CDR3 DNA reads TGTGCCAGCACCCGACGGACGGCGGGACCTGAAAAACTGTTTTTT. Translation gives CASTRRTAGPEKLFF.

This chain connects TRBV12-3 or TRBV12-4 to TRBJ2-7; weak D call: TRBD2 (6 bases). Between the trimmed V and J ends, which lost 6 bases and 9 bases, there was a span of 18 bases. This CDR3 is 13 amino acids long. For the CDR3, the DNA is TGTGCCAGCAGACCGCGGGAAGCTGGAAGGCAGTACTTC. As protein: CASRPREAGRQYF.

V and J are TRBV6-1 and TRBJ2-5, with D unclear. The CDR3 length is 13 residues. V was trimmed by 2 bases and J by 2 bases, leaving 6 bases between them. CDR1 MNHNS and CDR2 SASEGT come from the germline V gene. The CDR3 protein is CASSENPQETQYF. CDR3 nucleotide sequence: TGTGCCAGCAGTGAAAACCCTCAAGAGACCCAGTACTTC.

This rearrangement joins TRBV7-9 to TRBJ1-1; 9 bases are shared with TRBD1. CDR3 length: 15 residues. V shed 8 bases and J 3 bases; nucleotides not matched to a gene: 10. CDR1 is SEHNR and CDR2 is FQNEAQ in the germline V gene (reference sequence). The CDR3 is CASRLPDRGYTEAFF. The CDR3 nucleotides are TGTGCCAGCCGGCTTCCGGACAGGGGATACACTGAAGCTTTCTTT. Full variable domain (outside the CDR3, taken from reference TRBV7-9 and TRBJ1-1): DTGVSQNPRHKITKRGQNVTFRCDPISEHNRLYWYRQTLGQGPEFLTYFQNEAQLEKSRLLSDRFSAERPKGSFSTLEIQRTEQGDSAMYLCASRLPDRGYTEAFFGQGTRLTVV.

The chain combines TRBV19 with TRBJ2-7, with D perhaps given as TRBD1 or TRBD2 (6 bases each). With 3 bases removed from V and 5 bases from J, the gap between germline ends came to 11 bases. Germline V CDR1 and CDR2: LNHDA, SQIVND (reference sequence). The CDR3 is 13 residues long. The CDR3 DNA sequence: TGTGCCAGTAGTATCAGAGGGGGGCACGAGCAGTACTTC. It codes for CASSIRGGHEQYF. Full variable domain (rest looked up from reference TRBV19 and TRBJ2-7): DGGITQSPKYLFRKEGQNVTLSCEQNLNHDAMYWYRQDPGQGLRLIYYSQIVNDFQKGDIAEGYSVSREKKESFPLTVTSAQKNPTAFYLCASSIRGGHEQYFGPGTRLTVT.

The rearrangement links TRBV5-1 to TRBJ1-2, with D maybe TRBD1 (6 bases). In germline, CDR1 is SGHRS, CDR2 YFSETQ. The V and J ends lost 5 bases and 4 bases respectively, with 12 bases between them. This CDR3 spans 13 amino acids. CDR3 sequence (DNA): TGCGCCAGCAGGCCGACAGGCTTCTATGGCTACACCTTC. Amino acids: CASRPTGFYGYTF.

The CDR3 DNA follows: TGTGCCAGCAGCCTAGGGTTCTCTGGGGCCAACGTCCTGACTTTC. It yields the protein CASSLGFSGANVLTF. The chain has TRBV11-2 and TRBJ2-6, with D unresolved. Germline assignment: CDR1 SGHAT and CDR2 FQNNGV. Trimming removed 5 bases at V and 0 bases at J, with 8 bases between. This CDR3 spans 15 amino acids. The variable domain in full, with the rest retrieved from reference TRBV11-2 and TRBJ2-6, is EAGVAQSPRYKIIEKRQSVAFWCNPISGHATLYWYQQILGQGPKLLIQFQNNGVVDDSQLPKDRFSAERLKGVDSTLKIQPAKLEDSAVYLCASSLGFSGANVLTFGAGSRLTVL.

This clone appeared a single time. One end of the junction is discordant with germline, which a read error may explain. The V gene is TRBV25-1, the J gene TRBJ1-6, with 10 positions matching TRBD1. The CDR3 sequence is 17 residues long. Germline V lookup: CDR1 MGHDK, CDR2 SYGVNS. CDR3 in DNA: TGTGCCAGCGGTGACAGGGGGCGAACCAGTAATAATTCACCCCTCCACTTT. Translation gives CASGDRGRTSNNSPLHF.

This chain uses TRBV12-3 or TRBV12-4 with TRBJ2-1; 9 bases align to TRBD2. V lost 5 bases and J lost 10; bases outside the gene matches: 6. The CDR3 loop spans 13 amino acids. As DNA, the CDR3 is TGTGCCAGCAGTCCGGTTAGCGGGAGCGAGCAGTTCTTC. Protein sequence: CASSPVSGSEQFF.

This chain links TRBV19 with TRBJ1-1, with 9 bases fitting TRBD1. There are 14 residues in the CDR3. The V gene's germline CDR1 is LNHDA and CDR2 SQIVND (reference sequence). V lost 6 bases, J lost 4 bases, and 6 bases stayed unmatched. Here the CDR3 DNA reads TGTGCCAGTAGGGGCCGGGACAGGGCCACTGAAGCTTTCTTT. It specifies CASRGRDRATEAFF.

The V gene is TRBV11-3, the J gene TRBJ1-6; D call uncertain. This CDR3 has 13 residues. V gave up 2 bases and J gave up 7 bases, with 6 bases separating them. The germline V gene encodes CDR1 SGHNT and CDR2 YENEEA. CDR3 sequence: CASSLTLNSPLHF. DNA of the CDR3: TGTGCCAGCAGCTTAACCCTAAATTCACCCCTCCACTTT.

The V and J genes are TRBV6-5 and TRBJ1-1, with 7 nucleotides matching TRBD1. The V segment lost 7 bases and the J segment 0 bases; nucleotides outside the gene matches: 5. CDR1 is MNHEY and CDR2 is SVGAGI in the germline V gene. This CDR3 is 14 amino acids long. This chain's CDR3 is CASMGTAMNTEAFF. DNA for the CDR3: TGTGCCAGCATGGGGACAGCGATGAACACTGAAGCTTTCTTT.